This T cell receptor (beta chain) comes out of a study of T cell responses to AZD1222 COVID-19 vaccine. From germline, CDR1 is SGHNT and CDR2 YYREEE (reference sequence). The CDR3 is 16 amino acids. Trimming removed 0 bases at V and 2 bases at J, with 13 bases between. This clone was observed a few times. The target antigen is unknown. Repertoires were generated with immunoSEQ multiplex PCR, while TCRdb's copy carries only in-frame clones and drops some. The data hold about 120,000 clones, with 85% to 90% observed a single time. Study-level results: Just six AZD1222 recipients tested seropositive at baseline. Donors, mostly white British, included more females; clonal diversity was possibly underestimated.

This sequence originates from an adult in good health. The chain carries TRBV5-4 and TRBJ2-3, with TRBD1 as a possible D gene (5 bases). Sequencing used peripheral blood, obtained on day 0 of AZD1222 vaccination. CDR3 nucleotides: TGTGCCAGCAGCTTGGGCAGGGATCCTCTCACAGATACGCAGTATTTT. This encodes CASSLGRDPLTDTQYF.